These T cell receptor beta chains were read from a single sample in a study of blood T cell repertoires in COVID-19. The repertoire was sequenced with immunoSEQ multiplex PCR; TCRdb's copy has only in-frame clones and lacks some. The sample records hundreds of thousands of clones, around 89% being singletons. Sequenced input: peripheral blood. The receptors here all came from a woman aged 55-69 years with acute or convalescent COVID-19. CDR3s include the opening cysteine and the closing phenylalanine or tryptophan. A D gene is named only where the DNA matches it firmly. Rows give clone size only sometimes, using once, few, many, or a class for an expanded clone.

d_call: NA
clone_size: NA
j_call: TRBJ2-1
v_call: TRBV11-2
cdr3_aa: CASSFQGNEQFF
cdr3_nt: TGTGCCAGCAGCTTCCAGGGTAATGAGCAGTTCTTC

d_call: NA
clone_size: NA
j_call: TRBJ2-7
v_call: TRBV15
cdr3_aa: CATSRTNIEQYF
cdr3_nt: TGTGCCACCAGCCGAACCAACATCGAGCAGTACTTC

d_call: NA
clone_size: NA
j_call: TRBJ1-3
v_call: TRBV7-8
cdr3_aa: CASSLQGTSGNTIYF
cdr3_nt: TGTGCCAGCAGCTTACAGGGTACCTCTGGAAACACCATATATTTT

d_call: NA
clone_size: NA
j_call: TRBJ1-2
v_call: TRBV27
cdr3_aa: CASSLRRTNYGYTF
cdr3_nt: TGTGCCAGCAGTTTGCGGAGGACTAACTATGGCTACACCTTC

d_call: TRBD1
clone_size: NA
j_call: TRBJ1-2
v_call: TRBV6-5
cdr3_aa: CASSYSSGQGGYGYTF
cdr3_nt: TGTGCCAGCAGTTACTCCTCGGGACAGGGGGGCTATGGCTACACCTTC

d_call: NA
clone_size: NA
j_call: TRBJ2-2
v_call: TRBV7-6
cdr3_aa: CASSRDITGELFF
cdr3_nt: TGTGCCAGCAGCCGGGACATCACCGGGGAGCTGTTTTTT

d_call: NA
clone_size: NA
j_call: TRBJ1-2
v_call: TRBV2
cdr3_aa: CASKSGGSGYTF
cdr3_nt: TGTGCCAGCAAATCTGGGGGGTCTGGCTACACCTTC

d_call: NA
clone_size: NA
j_call: TRBJ2-3
v_call: TRBV12-3/TRBV12-4
cdr3_aa: CASSFVNTQYF
cdr3_nt: TGTGCCAGCAGTTTCGTAAATACGCAGTATTTT

d_call: TRBD1
clone_size: NA
j_call: TRBJ1-2
v_call: TRBV5-5
cdr3_aa: CASSPTGMNGYTF
cdr3_nt: TGTGCCAGCAGCCCGACAGGGATGAACGGCTACACCTTC

d_call: NA
clone_size: NA
j_call: TRBJ1-4
v_call: TRBV9
cdr3_aa: CASSTDANEKLFF
cdr3_nt: TGTGCCAGCAGCACAGACGCTAATGAAAAACTGTTTTTT

d_call: NA
clone_size: NA
j_call: TRBJ2-1
v_call: TRBV7-9
cdr3_aa: CASSLVGPNNEQFF
cdr3_nt: TGTGCCAGCAGCTTAGTGGGCCCCAACAATGAGCAGTTCTTC

d_call: NA
clone_size: NA
j_call: TRBJ1-4
v_call: TRBV27
cdr3_aa: CASSKYSGRTNEKLFF
cdr3_nt: TGTGCCAGCAGTAAGTACAGTGGGAGGACCAATGAAAAACTGTTTTTT

d_call: NA
clone_size: NA
j_call: TRBJ2-5
v_call: TRBV5-6
cdr3_aa: CASSALAGLKGETQYF
cdr3_nt: TGTGCCAGCAGCGCCCTCGCGGGACTCAAGGGAGAGACCCAGTACTTC

d_call: NA
clone_size: NA
j_call: TRBJ1-1
v_call: TRBV7-3
cdr3_aa: CASSAQGANTEAFF
cdr3_nt: TGTGCCAGCAGCGCGCAAGGGGCGAACACTGAAGCTTTCTTT

d_call: NA
clone_size: NA
j_call: TRBJ2-2
v_call: TRBV3-1/TRBV3-2
cdr3_aa: CASSQEYGGTGWRPGELFF
cdr3_nt: TGTGCCAGCAGCCAAGAGTACGGCGGGACGGGGTGGAGACCCGGGGAGCTGTTTTTT

d_call: TRBD1
clone_size: NA
j_call: TRBJ1-2
v_call: TRBV27
cdr3_aa: CASRQGAVGGYTF
cdr3_nt: TGTGCCAGCAGGCAGGGGGCGGTAGGTGGCTACACCTTC

d_call: NA
clone_size: NA
j_call: TRBJ2-7
v_call: TRBV12-3/TRBV12-4
cdr3_aa: CASSFGSPYEQYF
cdr3_nt: TGTGCCAGCAGTTTTGGCAGTCCCTACGAGCAGTACTTC

d_call: NA
clone_size: NA
j_call: TRBJ1-4
v_call: TRBV28
cdr3_aa: CATSLPDTSNEKLFF
cdr3_nt: TGTGCCACCTCTCTCCCGGACACATCTAATGAAAAACTGTTTTTT

d_call: NA
clone_size: NA
j_call: TRBJ2-5
v_call: TRBV28
cdr3_aa: CASSLRPLGLARETQYF
cdr3_nt: TGTGCCAGCAGCCTAAGGCCCCTTGGGTTAGCAAGAGAGACCCAGTACTTC

d_call: TRBD2
clone_size: NA
j_call: TRBJ2-1
v_call: TRBV28
cdr3_aa: CAAGTSGRRNEQFF
cdr3_nt: TGCGCAGCGGGGACTAGCGGGAGGAGGAATGAGCAGTTCTTC

d_call: NA
clone_size: NA
j_call: TRBJ1-3
v_call: TRBV20-1
cdr3_aa: CSASPFSSGNTIYF
cdr3_nt: TGCAGTGCTAGTCCATTTAGCTCTGGAAACACCATATATTTT

d_call: NA
clone_size: NA
j_call: TRBJ2-3
v_call: TRBV21-1
cdr3_aa: CASSSPPRLAGGNTDTQYF
cdr3_nt: TGTGCCAGCAGCTCCCCGCCCCGACTAGCGGGGGGCAACACAGATACGCAGTATTTT

d_call: TRBD2
clone_size: NA
j_call: TRBJ2-3
v_call: TRBV10-2
cdr3_aa: CASSVGTSGYTDTQYF
cdr3_nt: TGCGCCAGCAGCGTGGGGACTAGCGGGTACACAGATACGCAGTATTTT

d_call: TRBD1
clone_size: NA
j_call: TRBJ1-5
v_call: TRBV11-2
cdr3_aa: CASSFTGDSNQPQHF
cdr3_nt: TGTGCCAGCAGCTTTACAGGGGATAGCAATCAGCCCCAGCATTTT

d_call: NA
clone_size: NA
j_call: TRBJ1-2
v_call: TRBV27
cdr3_aa: CASSLSRQFYYGYTF
cdr3_nt: TGTGCCAGCAGTTTATCCCGACAGTTTTACTATGGCTACACCTTC

d_call: NA
clone_size: NA
j_call: TRBJ1-3
v_call: TRBV4-3
cdr3_aa: CASSQGTGSSGNTIYF
cdr3_nt: TGCGCCAGCAGCCAAGGAACAGGGAGCTCTGGAAACACCATATATTTT

d_call: NA
clone_size: NA
j_call: TRBJ1-4
v_call: TRBV11-2
cdr3_aa: CASSLSGRVGEKLFF
cdr3_nt: TGTGCCAGCAGCTTAAGTGGCAGGGTTGGTGAAAAACTGTTTTTT

d_call: NA
clone_size: NA
j_call: TRBJ2-1
v_call: TRBV3-1/TRBV3-2
cdr3_aa: CASSSSGNLNEQFF
cdr3_nt: TGTGCCAGCAGCTCAAGCGGTAACCTCAATGAGCAGTTCTTC

d_call: TRBD1
clone_size: NA
j_call: TRBJ1-6
v_call: TRBV5-4
cdr3_aa: CASSSQGDNSPLHF
cdr3_nt: TGTGCCAGCAGCTCGCAGGGGGATAATTCACCCCTCCACTTT

d_call: TRBD1
clone_size: NA
j_call: TRBJ1-5
v_call: TRBV6-5
cdr3_aa: CASSYGQGDQPQHF
cdr3_nt: TGTGCCAGCAGTTACGGACAGGGTGATCAGCCCCAGCATTTT

d_call: NA
clone_size: NA
j_call: TRBJ1-3
v_call: TRBV19
cdr3_aa: CASSIGWLSGNTIYF
cdr3_nt: TGTGCCAGTAGTATTGGTTGGCTCTCTGGAAACACCATATATTTT

d_call: NA
clone_size: NA
j_call: TRBJ1-2
v_call: TRBV10-3
cdr3_aa: CAISESTIPNYGYTF
cdr3_nt: TGTGCCATCAGTGAGTCGACTATCCCGAACTATGGCTACACCTTC

d_call: NA
clone_size: few
j_call: TRBJ1-1
v_call: TRBV2
cdr3_aa: CASTLEATEAFF
cdr3_nt: TGTGCCAGCACCTTAGAGGCCACTGAAGCTTTCTTT

d_call: NA
clone_size: NA
j_call: TRBJ1-6
v_call: TRBV10-2
cdr3_aa: CASRLGGSYNSPLHF
cdr3_nt: TGCGCCAGCAGGCTAGGGGGATCGTATAATTCACCCCTCCACTTT

d_call: NA
clone_size: NA
j_call: TRBJ1-5
v_call: TRBV19
cdr3_aa: CASSTTRSDGWNQPQHF
cdr3_nt: TGTGCCAGTAGCACTACCCGGAGTGATGGTTGGAATCAGCCCCAGCATTTT

d_call: NA
clone_size: NA
j_call: TRBJ2-3
v_call: TRBV9
cdr3_aa: CASSVEASGTDTQYF
cdr3_nt: TGTGCCAGCAGCGTAGAAGCTAGCGGCACAGATACGCAGTATTTT

d_call: TRBD2
clone_size: once
j_call: TRBJ2-3
v_call: TRBV30
cdr3_aa: CAWSVLAVPTDTQYF
cdr3_nt: TGTGCCTGGAGTGTACTAGCGGTCCCCACAGATACGCAGTATTTT

d_call: NA
clone_size: NA
j_call: TRBJ2-7
v_call: TRBV4-1
cdr3_aa: CASSQAGSGAEQYF
cdr3_nt: TGCGCCAGCAGCCAAGCTGGGTCAGGGGCCGAGCAGTACTTC

d_call: TRBD2
clone_size: once
j_call: TRBJ2-1
v_call: TRBV3-1/TRBV3-2
cdr3_aa: CALGRDPYNEQFF
cdr3_nt: TGTGCCCTTGGGAGGGACCCTTACAATGAGCAGTTCTTC

d_call: NA
clone_size: NA
j_call: TRBJ1-3
v_call: TRBV27
cdr3_aa: CASRYSSGNTIYF
cdr3_nt: TGTGCCAGCAGATACAGCTCTGGAAACACCATATATTTT

d_call: NA
clone_size: NA
j_call: TRBJ1-5
v_call: TRBV27
cdr3_aa: CASSLGGGTNQPQHF
cdr3_nt: TGTGCCAGCAGTTTAGGGGGGGGGACCAATCAGCCCCAGCATTTT

d_call: TRBD1
clone_size: NA
j_call: TRBJ2-1
v_call: TRBV9
cdr3_aa: CASSALGQGFNEQFF
cdr3_nt: TGTGCCAGCAGCGCCCTGGGACAGGGGTTCAATGAGCAGTTCTTC

d_call: TRBD2
clone_size: few
j_call: TRBJ2-1
v_call: TRBV13
cdr3_aa: CASSSGTSGRYEQFF
cdr3_nt: TGTGCCAGCAGCTCCGGGACTAGCGGGAGGTATGAGCAGTTCTTC

d_call: TRBD1
clone_size: NA
j_call: TRBJ2-5
v_call: TRBV7-2
cdr3_aa: CASRQTGQETQYF
cdr3_nt: TGTGCCAGCAGACAGACAGGGCAAGAGACCCAGTACTTC

d_call: NA
clone_size: NA
j_call: TRBJ2-3
v_call: TRBV2
cdr3_aa: CASNIPGEDTQYF
cdr3_nt: TGTGCCAGCAATATCCCAGGGGAGGATACGCAGTATTTT

d_call: NA
clone_size: once
j_call: TRBJ2-3
v_call: TRBV5-5
cdr3_aa: CASSLSTQGDTQYF
cdr3_nt: TGTGCCAGCAGCTTGTCAACACAGGGAGATACGCAGTATTTT

d_call: TRBD1
clone_size: NA
j_call: TRBJ2-2
v_call: TRBV7-9
cdr3_aa: CASSLEKSRTGDAGELFF
cdr3_nt: TGTGCCAGCAGCTTAGAGAAAAGTAGGACAGGGGATGCCGGGGAGCTGTTTTTT

d_call: TRBD2
clone_size: NA
j_call: TRBJ2-1
v_call: TRBV28
cdr3_aa: CASSSGTSYNEQFF
cdr3_nt: TGTGCCAGCAGTTCAGGGACTAGTTACAATGAGCAGTTCTTC

d_call: NA
clone_size: NA
j_call: TRBJ2-7
v_call: TRBV28
cdr3_aa: CASVMAGNSYEQYF
cdr3_nt: TGTGCCAGCGTGATGGCGGGGAACTCCTACGAGCAGTACTTC

d_call: NA
clone_size: once
j_call: TRBJ1-1
v_call: TRBV9
cdr3_aa: CASSVGGGYTEAFF
cdr3_nt: TGTGCCAGCAGCGTAGGCGGGGGGTACACTGAAGCTTTCTTT

d_call: NA
clone_size: NA
j_call: TRBJ2-2
v_call: TRBV7-2
cdr3_aa: CAASPAGLYTGELFF
cdr3_nt: TGTGCCGCCTCCCCTGCGGGACTTTACACCGGGGAGCTGTTTTTT

d_call: TRBD1
clone_size: NA
j_call: TRBJ2-6
v_call: TRBV7-9
cdr3_aa: CASSSTDRGFGANVLTF
cdr3_nt: TGTGCCAGCAGCTCTACCGACAGGGGTTTTGGGGCCAACGTCCTGACTTTC